The 3 T cell receptor beta chains reported below all come from one sample, sequenced in a study of cytomegalovirus exposure and HLA in healthy donors. Researchers ran the PCR with 60 Vbeta and 13 Jbeta primers. Only in-frame clones appear in the TCRdb table, and some are missing; sequencing was by immunoSEQ multiplex PCR. The profile shows roughly 180,000 clones, around 85% of them singletons. The specimen sequenced was PBMCs. The receptor set was obtained from a man between 18 and 29 years old in good health and CMV-seropositive.

The chain is built from TRBV7-2 and TRBJ2-7; maybe TRBD1 (5 bases). The CDR3 has 14 residues. The germline CDR1 and CDR2 sequences are SGHTA and FQGNSA. Trimming left V 1 base short and J 4 bases short, with 11 bases between. The CDR3 DNA sequence: TGTGCCAGCAGCTTAGAAGGGGATGAGTACGAGCAGTACTTC. As protein: CASSLEGDEYEQYF.

The sample holds one count of this clone. V and J are TRBV7-8 and TRBJ2-7, with 8 positions matching TRBD1. The CDR3 sequence is 15 residues long. Per germline, CDR1 SGHVS and CDR2 FQNEAQ. Trimming removed 5 bases from V and 2 bases from J; junction bases left unmatched: 8. The CDR3 nucleotides are TGTGCCAGCAGCGCCCCGGACAGGGAACCCTACGAGCAGTACTTC. Translated: CASSAPDREPYEQYF. Combining the CDR3 with reference TRBV7-8 and TRBJ2-7 gives the whole variable domain GAGVSQSPRYKVAKRGQDVALRCDPISGHVSLFWYQQALGQGPEFLTYFQNEAQLDKSGLPSDRFFAERPEGSVSTLKIQRTQQEDSAVYLCASSAPDREPYEQYFGPGTRLTVT.

The V and J genes are TRBV5-4 and TRBJ1-2, with TRBD1 matching 9 bases. From germline, CDR1 is SGHNT and CDR2 YYREEE (reference sequence). This CDR3 comprises 15 residues. V was clipped by 4 bases and J by 1 base; unmatched bases: 5. Here the CDR3 reads CASSVGQGINYGYTF. CDR3 sequence (DNA): TGTGCCAGCAGCGTTGGACAGGGGATTAACTATGGCTACACCTTC.